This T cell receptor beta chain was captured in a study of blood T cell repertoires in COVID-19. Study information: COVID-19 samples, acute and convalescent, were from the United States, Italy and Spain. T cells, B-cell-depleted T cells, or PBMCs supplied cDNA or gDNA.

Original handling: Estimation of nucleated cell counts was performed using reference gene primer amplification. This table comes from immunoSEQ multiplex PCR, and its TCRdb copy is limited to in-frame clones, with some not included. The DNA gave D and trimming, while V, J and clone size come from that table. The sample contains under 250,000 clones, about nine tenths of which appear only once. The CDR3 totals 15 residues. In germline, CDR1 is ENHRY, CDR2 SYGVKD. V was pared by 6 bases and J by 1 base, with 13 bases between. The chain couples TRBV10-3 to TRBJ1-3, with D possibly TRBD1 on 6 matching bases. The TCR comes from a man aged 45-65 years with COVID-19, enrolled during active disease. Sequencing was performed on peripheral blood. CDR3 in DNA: TGTGCCATCAGGGAAACAGGGATGTCTGGAAACACCATATATTTT. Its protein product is CAIRETGMSGNTIYF.